This T cell receptor (beta chain) was recovered during a study of blood T cells in healthy people across ages (dated by TCRdb to between 2015 and 2016). With respect to the entire study: In model experiments, template switching captured about one uniquely barcoded TCR beta cDNA molecule for every two T cells. Using deep sequencing normalized with unique cDNA molecular identifiers, the study measured how TCR beta repertoire diversity changes with age. Donors were grouped into four age groups: young (average about 15 years), middle-aged (39), aged (about 59) and long-lived (82). Donors of different ages were randomly distributed across sequencing lanes to avoid experimental bias. For two donors (one aged 18 to 29 and one aged 80 or older), the study analyzed two additional independent replicas of 1 million unique cDNA reads from the same blood draw.

Germline trimming: 0 bases from V, 6 bases from J; junction bases outside gene matches: 12. Based on the germline V gene, the CDR1 and CDR2 sequences are LGHNA and YNFKEQ. The CDR3 numbers 18 residues from cysteine through phenylalanine. Only the CDR3 region is kept as DNA, spanning 54 bases read in frame from base 1. Systemically healthy Caucasian individuals from Russia, 39 in total and aged roughly 6 to 100 years, were included as donors. About 9.1 milliliters of peripheral blood were collected from each donor into EDTA-treated Vacutainer tubes. Ficoll-Paque density-gradient centrifugation was used to isolate PBMCs, with at least 7 million per sample. Trizol reagent was used to extract total RNA from PBMCs, with at least 5.5 micrograms per sample. The percentages of naive CD45RAhigh/CD27high T cells were determined by flow cytometry on a PBMC aliquot from every donor. The full study reports these points: A strong correlation was found between observed TCR beta diversity and the percentage of naive T cells measured by flow cytometry. Since profiling was done on bulk unsorted PBMCs, naive and antigen-experienced compartments could not be conclusively compared. Compared with the aged group, the long-lived group had more naive CD4+ T cells, fewer expanded clones and increased TCR diversity, a pattern suggesting age selection. Because donor CMV infection status was unknown, age-related changes in expanded clonotypes were potentially confounded. As age increased, observed TCR beta diversity per million T cells dropped in a roughly linear way, and a significant reduction was already evident by age 40. Estimates of total diversity based on one million sequenced T cells were regarded as lower bounds and as underestimates.

Library prep was done by 5' RACE. Sequencing instrument: Illumina HiSeq 2500. A second about 6 to 11 cycle PCR used a sample-barcoded 5' primer and a J-beta primer mix. A unique molecular identifier was introduced onto each TCR beta cDNA molecule by a template-switch 5' adaptor carrying 12 random nucleotides. Each sample yielded at least 2.5 million CDR3-containing paired-end reads. First-strand cDNA synthesis was performed from all RNA using the Mint cDNA synthesis kit, with priming by a TRBC-specific oligonucleotide. Following uracil-DNA glycosylase treatment, all cDNA underwent a first 18-cycle PCR with the universal primers M1SS and BC2_uni_R. The paper's data handling went like this. Each sample was normalized by randomly selecting 1 million high-quality reads, each carrying a distinct molecular identifier. Instead of being binned into consensus sequences, reads with shared molecular identifiers were discarded. MiTCR, run with a Q25 quality threshold and the strictest error-elimination algorithm, handled CDR3 identification, clonotype clustering and error correction. Lower-bound total TCR beta diversity was estimated with a nonparametric unseen species model using Euler transformation. TCRdb reworked the public reads: Q25 trimming with fastp, MiXCR clone assembly, productive beta chains retained. Here each entry gathers all rows of one CDR3 protein and keeps the most common genes and DNA. TCRdb, not the authors, supplied the V and J calls. This sample holds approximately 600,000 distinct CDR3 sequences; under 70% were observed only once. More than 35% of the sample lies in the top ten.

This clonotype was recorded many times. What antigen it recognizes has not been identified. No quality values exist for individual bases; no much larger clone is one base distant. The specimen sequenced was blood. The chain links TRBV4-2 with TRBJ2-1; a stretch of 9 junction bases matches TRBD1. The receptor comes from a man between 60 and 75 years old in good health. The nucleotide sequence is TGTGCCAGCAGCCAAGATAGGGGCGTGGGACAGGGCTTCAATGAGCAGTTCTTC. Translated, this is CASSQDRGVGQGFNEQFF.